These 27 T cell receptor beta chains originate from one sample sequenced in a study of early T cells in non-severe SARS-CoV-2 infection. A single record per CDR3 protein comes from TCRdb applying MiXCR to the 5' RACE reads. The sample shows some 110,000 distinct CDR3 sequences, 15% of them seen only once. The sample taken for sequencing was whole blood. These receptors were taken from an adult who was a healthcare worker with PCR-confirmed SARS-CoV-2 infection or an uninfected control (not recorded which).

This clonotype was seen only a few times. CDR3 coding DNA: TGCGCCAGCAGCCACCGACTTGAAACGGGTAATTCACCCCTCCACTTT. It codes for CASSHRLETGNSPLHF. V is TRBV4-1 and J is TRBJ1-6; no definite D call. V was shortened by 3 bases and J by 6 bases, with 15 bases between the two germline ends. The length of the CDR3 is 16 residues. The germline gives CDR1 MGHRA, CDR2 YSYEKL.

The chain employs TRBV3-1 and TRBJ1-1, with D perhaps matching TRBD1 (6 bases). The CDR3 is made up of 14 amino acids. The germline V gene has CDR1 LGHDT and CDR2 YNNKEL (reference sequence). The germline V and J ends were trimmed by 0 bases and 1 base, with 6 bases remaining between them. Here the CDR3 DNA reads TGTGCCAGCAGCCAAGACAGGGGGAACACTGAAGCTTTCTTT. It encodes CASSQDRGNTEAFF.

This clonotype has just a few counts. The CDR3 region has the DNA TGTGCCACCAGTGATCGGGCCCCATCCAATGAGCAGTTCTTC. Its protein is CATSDRAPSNEQFF. The rearrangement joins TRBV24-1 to TRBJ2-1; no clear D. CDR3 length equals 14 residues. The V gene lost 3 bases and the J gene lost 6 bases, with 11 bases spanning the gap. Per the germline V gene, CDR1 is KGHDR and CDR2 is SFDVKD.

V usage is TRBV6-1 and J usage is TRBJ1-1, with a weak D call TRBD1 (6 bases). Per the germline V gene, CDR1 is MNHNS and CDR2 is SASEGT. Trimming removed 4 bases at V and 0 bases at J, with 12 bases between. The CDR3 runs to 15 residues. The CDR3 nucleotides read TGTGCCAGCAGTGGAGACAGGCCGATGAACACTGAAGCTTTCTTT. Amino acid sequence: CASSGDRPMNTEAFF.

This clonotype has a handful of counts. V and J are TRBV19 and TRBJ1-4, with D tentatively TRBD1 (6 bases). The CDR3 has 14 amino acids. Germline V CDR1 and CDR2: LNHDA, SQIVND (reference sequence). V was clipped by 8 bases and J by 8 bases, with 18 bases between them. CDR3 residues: CASQDLGGIEKLFF. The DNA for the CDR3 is TGTGCCAGTCAAGACCTAGGGGGGATCGAAAAACTGTTTTTT.

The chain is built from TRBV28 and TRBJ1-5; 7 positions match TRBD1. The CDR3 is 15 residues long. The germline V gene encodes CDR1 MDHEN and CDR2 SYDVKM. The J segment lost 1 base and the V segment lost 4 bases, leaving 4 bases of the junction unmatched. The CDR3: CASSSYRGSNQPQHF. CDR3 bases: TGTGCCAGCAGTTCCTACAGGGGAAGCAATCAGCCCCAGCATTTT.

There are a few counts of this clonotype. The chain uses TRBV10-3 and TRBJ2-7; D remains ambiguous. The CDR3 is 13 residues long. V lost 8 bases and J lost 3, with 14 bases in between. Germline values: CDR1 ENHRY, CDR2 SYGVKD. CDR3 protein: CAIATGMGYEQYF. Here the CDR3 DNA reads TGTGCCATCGCGACGGGCATGGGCTACGAGCAGTACTTC.

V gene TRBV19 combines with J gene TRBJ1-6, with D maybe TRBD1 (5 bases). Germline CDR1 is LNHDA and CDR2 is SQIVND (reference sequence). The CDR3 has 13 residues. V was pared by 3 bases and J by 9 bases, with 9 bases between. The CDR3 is CASSMTEGSPLHF. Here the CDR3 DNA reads TGTGCCAGTAGTATGACAGAAGGTTCACCCCTCCACTTT. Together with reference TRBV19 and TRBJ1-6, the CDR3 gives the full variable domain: DGGITQSPKYLFRKEGQNVTLSCEQNLNHDAMYWYRQDPGQGLRLIYYSQIVNDFQKGDIAEGYSVSREKKESFPLTVTSAQKNPTAFYLCASSMTEGSPLHFGNGTRLTVT.

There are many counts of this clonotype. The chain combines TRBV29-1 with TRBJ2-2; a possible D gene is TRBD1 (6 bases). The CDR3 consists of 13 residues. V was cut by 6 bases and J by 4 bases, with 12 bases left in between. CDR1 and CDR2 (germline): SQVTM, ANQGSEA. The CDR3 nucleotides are TGCAGCGTCCTTAGGACAGCCACCGGGGAGCTGTTTTTT. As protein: CSVLRTATGELFF.

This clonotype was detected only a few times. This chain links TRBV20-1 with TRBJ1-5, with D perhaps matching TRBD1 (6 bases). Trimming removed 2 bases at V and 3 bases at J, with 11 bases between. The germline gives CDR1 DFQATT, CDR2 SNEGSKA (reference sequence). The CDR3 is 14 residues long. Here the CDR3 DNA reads TGCAGTGCTAGAAAGGGGGTTTACAATCAGCCCCAGCATTTT. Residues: CSARKGVYNQPQHF.

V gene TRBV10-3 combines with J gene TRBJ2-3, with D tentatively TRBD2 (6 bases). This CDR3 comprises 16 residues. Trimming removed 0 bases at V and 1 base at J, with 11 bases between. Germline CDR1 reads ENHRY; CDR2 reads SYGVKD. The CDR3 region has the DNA TGTGCCATCAGTGAGTCCTCGGCTAGCGGCACAGATACGCAGTATTTT. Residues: CAISESSASGTDTQYF.

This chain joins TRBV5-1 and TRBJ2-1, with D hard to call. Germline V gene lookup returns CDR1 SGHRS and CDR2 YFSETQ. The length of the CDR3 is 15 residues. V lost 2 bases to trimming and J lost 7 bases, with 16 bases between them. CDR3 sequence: CASSFPLGSANEQFF. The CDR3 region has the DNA TGCGCCAGCAGCTTTCCCTTGGGTTCGGCAAATGAGCAGTTCTTC.

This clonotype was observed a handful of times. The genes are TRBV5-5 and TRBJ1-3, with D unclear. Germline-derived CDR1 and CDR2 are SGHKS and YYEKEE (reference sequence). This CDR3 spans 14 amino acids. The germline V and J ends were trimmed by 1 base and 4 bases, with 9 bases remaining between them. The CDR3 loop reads CASSLMASGNTIYF. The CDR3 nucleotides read TGTGCCAGCAGCTTGATGGCATCCGGAAACACCATATATTTT.

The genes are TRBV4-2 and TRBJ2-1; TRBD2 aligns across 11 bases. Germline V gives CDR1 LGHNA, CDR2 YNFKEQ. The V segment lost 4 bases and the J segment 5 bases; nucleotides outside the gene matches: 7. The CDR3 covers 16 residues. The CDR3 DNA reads TGTGCCAGCAGCCGACGACTAGCGGGGAACAACAATGAGCAGTTCTTC. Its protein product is CASSRRLAGNNNEQFF.

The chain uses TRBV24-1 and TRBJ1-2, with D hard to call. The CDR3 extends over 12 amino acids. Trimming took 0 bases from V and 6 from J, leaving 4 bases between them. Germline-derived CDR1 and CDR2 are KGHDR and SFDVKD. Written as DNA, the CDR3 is TGTGCCACCAGTGATTTGAAGGATGGCTACACCTTC. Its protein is CATSDLKDGYTF.

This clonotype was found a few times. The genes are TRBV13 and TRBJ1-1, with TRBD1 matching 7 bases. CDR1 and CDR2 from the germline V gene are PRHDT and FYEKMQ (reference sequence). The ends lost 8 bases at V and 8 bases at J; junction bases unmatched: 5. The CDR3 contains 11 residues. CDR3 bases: TGTGCCAGCCTGAGGGACAGAGAAGCTTTCTTT. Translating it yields CASLRDREAFF. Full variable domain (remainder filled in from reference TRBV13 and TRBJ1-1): AAGVIQSPRHLIKEKRETATLKCYPIPRHDTVYWYQQGPGQDPQFLISFYEKMQSDKGSIPDRFSAQQFSDYHSELNMSSLELGDSALYFCASLRDREAFFGQGTRLTVV.

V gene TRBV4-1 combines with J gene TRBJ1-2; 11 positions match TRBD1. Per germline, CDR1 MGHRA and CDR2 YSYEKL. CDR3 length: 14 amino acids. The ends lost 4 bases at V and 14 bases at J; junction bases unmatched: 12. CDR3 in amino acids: CASSLGQGEVLHTF. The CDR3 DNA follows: TGCGCCAGCAGCCTGGGACAGGGGGAAGTCTTGCATACCTTC.

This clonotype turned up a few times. CDR3 sequence: CASSSNTGVSFF. CDR3 DNA: TGTGCCAGCAGCTCGAATACGGGAGTTTCTTTCTTT. This chain connects TRBV5-4 to TRBJ1-1; D gene ambiguous. V was pared by 3 bases and J by 12 bases, with 15 bases between. The CDR3 is made up of 12 amino acids. Germline-derived CDR1 and CDR2 are SGHNT and YYREEE (reference sequence).

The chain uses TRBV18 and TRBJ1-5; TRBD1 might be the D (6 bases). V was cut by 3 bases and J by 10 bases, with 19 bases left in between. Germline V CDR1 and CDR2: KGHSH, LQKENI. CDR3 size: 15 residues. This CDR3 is CASSPSGDAKYPQHF. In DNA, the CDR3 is TGTGCCAGCTCACCGTCAGGGGACGCGAAGTATCCCCAGCATTTT.

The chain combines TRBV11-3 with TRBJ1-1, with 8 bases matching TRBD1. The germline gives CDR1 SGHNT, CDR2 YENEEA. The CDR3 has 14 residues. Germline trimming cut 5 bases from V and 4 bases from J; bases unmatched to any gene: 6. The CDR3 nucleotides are TGTGCCAGCAGCCCCCGGGACAGGCCCACTGAAGCTTTCTTT. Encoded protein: CASSPRDRPTEAFF.

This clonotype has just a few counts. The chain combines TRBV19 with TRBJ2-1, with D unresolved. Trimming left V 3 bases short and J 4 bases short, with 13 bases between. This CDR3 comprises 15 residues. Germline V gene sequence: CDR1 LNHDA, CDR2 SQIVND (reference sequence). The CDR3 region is CASSIELTTYNEQFF. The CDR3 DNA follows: TGTGCCAGTAGTATTGAGCTAACTACGTACAATGAGCAGTTCTTC.

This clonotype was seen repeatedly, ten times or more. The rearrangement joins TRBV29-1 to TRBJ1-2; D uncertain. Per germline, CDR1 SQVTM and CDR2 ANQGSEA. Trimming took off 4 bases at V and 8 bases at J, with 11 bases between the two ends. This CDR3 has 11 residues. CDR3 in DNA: TGCAGCGTTGTAACAGTGGGGGGCTACACCTTC. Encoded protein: CSVVTVGGYTF.

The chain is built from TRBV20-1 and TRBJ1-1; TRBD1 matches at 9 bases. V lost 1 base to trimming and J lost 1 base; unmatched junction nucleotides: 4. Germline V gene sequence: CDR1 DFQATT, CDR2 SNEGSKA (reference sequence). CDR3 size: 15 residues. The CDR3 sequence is CSARGDRAENTEAFF. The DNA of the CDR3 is TGCAGTGCTAGAGGGGACAGGGCAGAGAACACTGAAGCTTTCTTT.

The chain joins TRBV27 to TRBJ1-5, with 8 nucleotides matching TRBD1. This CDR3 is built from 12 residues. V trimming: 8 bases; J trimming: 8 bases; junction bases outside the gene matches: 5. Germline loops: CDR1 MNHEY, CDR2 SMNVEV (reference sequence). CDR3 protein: CASVGQAEPQHF. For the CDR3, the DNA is TGTGCCAGCGTGGGACAGGCCGAGCCCCAGCATTTT.

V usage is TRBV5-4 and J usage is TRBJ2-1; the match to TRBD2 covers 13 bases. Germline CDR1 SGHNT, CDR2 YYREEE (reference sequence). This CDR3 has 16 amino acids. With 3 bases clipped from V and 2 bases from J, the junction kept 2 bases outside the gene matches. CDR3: CASSSGLAGPYNEQFF. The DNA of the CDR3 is TGTGCCAGCAGCTCGGGACTAGCGGGACCCTACAATGAGCAGTTCTTC.

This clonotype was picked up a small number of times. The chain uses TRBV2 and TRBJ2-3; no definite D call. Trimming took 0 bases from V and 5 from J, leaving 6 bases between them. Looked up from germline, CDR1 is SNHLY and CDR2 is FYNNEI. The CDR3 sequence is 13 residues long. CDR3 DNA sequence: TGTGCCAGCAGTGAAGCGCGTCAAGATACGCAGTATTTT. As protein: CASSEARQDTQYF. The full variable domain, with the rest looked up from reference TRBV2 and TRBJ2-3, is EPEVTQTPSHQVTQMGQEVILRCVPISNHLYFYWYRQILGQKVEFLVSFYNNEISEKSEIFDDQFSVERPDGSNFTLKIRSTKLEDSAMYFCASSEARQDTQYFGPGTRLTVL.

The CDR3 nucleotides read TGTGCCACCAGCTCCCTGAGGACAGATGGCTACACCTTC. As protein: CATSSLRTDGYTF. The chain uses TRBV15 and TRBJ1-2; D may be TRBD1 (6 bases). Germline V gives CDR1 LNHNV, CDR2 YYDKDF (reference sequence). The V gene lost 5 bases and the J gene lost 6 bases, with 13 bases spanning the gap. The CDR3 is 13 residues long.